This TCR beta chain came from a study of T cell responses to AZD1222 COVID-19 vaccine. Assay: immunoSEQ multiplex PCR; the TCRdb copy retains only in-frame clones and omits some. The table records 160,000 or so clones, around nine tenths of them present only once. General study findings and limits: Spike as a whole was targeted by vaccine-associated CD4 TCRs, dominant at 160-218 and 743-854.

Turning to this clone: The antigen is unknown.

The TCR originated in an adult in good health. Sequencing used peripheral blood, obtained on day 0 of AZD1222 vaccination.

The CDR3 loop is CSAPFGDTQYF. CDR3 bases: TGCAGTGCTCCCTTCGGGGATACGCAGTATTTT. The chain joins TRBV20-1 to TRBJ2-3; D is uncertain. This CDR3 is 11 amino acids long. Trimming removed 5 bases from V and 6 bases from J, with 9 bases in between. In germline, CDR1 is DFQATT, CDR2 SNEGSKA (reference sequence).